The sequence of this T cell receptor beta chain was determined in a study of T cell responses to AZD1222 COVID-19 vaccine. Data came from immunoSEQ multiplex PCR; TCRdb stores just in-frame clones and leaves some out. This sample has about 130,000 clones, with roughly 90% found just once. The source of this sequence is an adult in good health. This specimen was peripheral blood, taken on day 0 of AZD1222 vaccination.

The CDR3, as DNA: TGTGCCAGTAGCGGGACAGGGGGGAGCTCTGGGGCCAACGTCCTGACTTTC. Amino acids: CASSGTGGSSGANVLTF. This chain uses TRBV19 with TRBJ2-6, with 11 bases lining up with TRBD1. This CDR3 comprises 17 residues. Germline assignment: CDR1 LNHDA and CDR2 SQIVND (reference sequence). V was pared by 6 bases and J by 0 bases, with 4 bases of the junction left unmatched.